Shown below are 25 T cell receptor beta chains from a single sample sequenced in a study of control samples from healthy donors and cancer patients. Measured with immunoSEQ multiplex PCR; TCRdb has only the in-frame clones, and not every one. The repertoire consists of approximately 110,000 clones, with approximately 91% occurring once and the leading ten covering 7.8%. Specimen: blood. These receptors all stem from a woman aged 18-29 years in good health.

This clone was observed a single time. CDR3: CASSQGGAGLDTEAFF. The CDR3 DNA is TGCGCCAGCAGCCAAGGGGGTGCCGGGTTGGACACTGAAGCTTTCTTT. This sequence joins TRBV4-3 and TRBJ1-1; D not certain. Germline CDR1 LGHNA, CDR2 YSLEER. V was trimmed by 1 base and J by 3 bases, leaving 15 bases between them. The CDR3 has 16 amino acids.

The rearrangement uses TRBV7-2 and TRBJ1-2; D is possibly TRBD1 (5 bases). Trimming took 1 base from V and 8 from J, leaving 17 bases between them. The CDR3 length is 15 residues. Germline V gene data show CDR1 as SGHTA and CDR2 as FQGNSA. The DNA of the CDR3 is TGTGCCAGCAGCTTAGGAAAGCTGGGCGGGGGGGGCTACACCTTC. Translating gives CASSLGKLGGGGYTF.

The chain joins TRBV19 to TRBJ2-4; D might be TRBD1 (7 bases). Trimming took off 6 bases at V and 7 bases at J, with 28 bases between the two ends. The CDR3 consists of 18 residues. Germline V CDR1 and CDR2: LNHDA, SQIVND (reference sequence). CDR3 bases: TGTGCCAGTAGAACCCTCGATGGCAGGGGGGCGGAGGGCAACATTCAGTACTTC. The encoded protein is CASRTLDGRGAEGNIQYF.

This sequence joins TRBV4-2 and TRBJ2-1; TRBD2 aligns across 11 bases. V lost 2 bases, J lost 4 bases, and 4 bases stayed unmatched. Germline loops: CDR1 LGHNA, CDR2 YNFKEQ. The length of the CDR3 is 16 residues. In nucleotides, the CDR3 is TGTGCCAGCAGCCAACGGACTAGCGGGTTGTACAATGAGCAGTTCTTC. Translation gives CASSQRTSGLYNEQFF.

The chain combines TRBV5-1 with TRBJ2-3; D gene ambiguous. This CDR3 contains 13 residues. Per germline, CDR1 SGHRS and CDR2 YFSETQ. Deletions cut 1 base from V and 4 bases from J, with 7 bases between. CDR3 protein: CASSLRVADTQYF. The CDR3 nucleotides are TGCGCCAGCAGCTTGAGGGTGGCAGATACGCAGTATTTT.

The genes are TRBV3-1 (or the pseudogene TRBV3-2) and TRBJ2-1, with D tentatively TRBD2 (6 bases). V was cut by 4 bases and J by 10 bases, with 20 bases left in between. This CDR3 comprises 15 residues. Per germline, CDR1 LGHDT and CDR2 YNNKEL (reference sequence). The DNA of the CDR3 is TGTGCCAGCAGCCCAAGATTGCGGGGTCTAACCGAGCAGTTCTTC. Translation gives CASSPRLRGLTEQFF.

The chain carries TRBV6-5 and TRBJ2-7; unclear D gene. This CDR3 is 14 amino acids long. Germline CDR1 and CDR2: MNHEY and SVGAGI. Between the trimmed V and J ends, which lost 6 bases and 3 bases, there was a span of 15 bases. The CDR3 spells CASRKGGSDYEQYF. In DNA, the CDR3 is TGTGCCAGCAGAAAAGGTGGGTCGGACTACGAGCAGTACTTC.

DNA for the CDR3: TGTGCCAGCAGTTATAGCGGGGGGGCCGCCGGGGAGCTGTTTTTT. It translates to CASSYSGGAAGELFF. The chain uses TRBV6-2 or TRBV6-3 and TRBJ2-2; 11 nucleotides line up with TRBD2. Germline loops: CDR1 MNHEY, CDR2 SVGEGT. The CDR3 spans 15 residues. The ends lost 3 bases at V and 6 bases at J; junction bases unmatched: 3.

The chain has TRBV11-2 and TRBJ1-1, with TRBD1 matching 7 bases. Trimming took 0 bases from V and 10 from J; bases not matched to a gene: 5. In germline, CDR1 is SGHAT, CDR2 FQNNGV. This CDR3 has 13 amino acids. CDR3 residues: CASSLDSQGVAFF. The CDR3 DNA is TGTGCCAGCAGCTTAGACAGCCAGGGGGTAGCTTTCTTT.

V gene TRBV21-1 combines with J gene TRBJ1-6; the DNA was not compared with TRBD1, the D call given in the table. TRBV21-1 has pseudogene status. The CDR3 totals 14 residues. The CDR3 coding sequence is TGTGCCAAACCCCACTTACAGGATAATTCACCCCTCCACTTT. Translated: CAKPHLQDNSPLHF.

The chain links TRBV24-1 to TRBJ1-2; D gene uncertain. The V and J ends lost 4 bases and 1 base respectively, with 6 bases between them. Germline lookup yields CDR1 KGHDR and CDR2 SFDVKD. The CDR3 covers 13 residues. The CDR3 sequence: CATSEGSNYGYTF. CDR3 nucleotides: TGTGCCACCAGTGAGGGCAGTAACTATGGCTACACCTTC.

The chain carries TRBV5-6 and TRBJ2-3; the match to TRBD2 covers 11 bases. This CDR3 is 17 amino acids long. With V trimmed by 3 bases and J by 5 bases, 11 bases remained unmatched. The V gene's germline CDR1 is SGHDT and CDR2 YYEEEE. The CDR3: CASSWRIAGGPLDTQYF. The CDR3 region has the DNA TGTGCCAGCAGCTGGCGTATAGCGGGGGGGCCGCTAGATACGCAGTATTTT.

DNA of the CDR3: TGTGCCAGCAGCGTAGAATTACCCGTTGGAAACACCATATATTTT. Protein sequence: CASSVELPVGNTIYF. The V and J genes are TRBV9 and TRBJ1-3; D remains unclear. The germline V gene has CDR1 SGDLS and CDR2 YYNGEE. Trimming took off 0 bases at V and 3 bases at J, with 10 bases between the two ends. This CDR3 has 15 amino acids.

The chain recombines TRBV10-1 with TRBJ2-3, with TRBD2 as a possible D gene (5 bases). V was clipped by 4 bases and J by 1 base, with 12 bases between them. The germline gives CDR1 WNHNN, CDR2 SYGVQD (reference sequence). This CDR3 spans 15 amino acids. The CDR3 bases are TGCGCCAGCAGTGGCGCGGGCCCCGGCACAGATACGCAGTATTTT. It is translated as CASSGAGPGTDTQYF.

The chain combines TRBV9 with TRBJ2-6; D possibly corresponds to TRBD1 (5 bases). This CDR3 has 16 residues. Germline assignment: CDR1 SGDLS and CDR2 YYNGEE. V shed 4 bases and J shed 0 bases, with 11 bases lying between them. CDR3 DNA: TGTGCCAGCAGCCCGCGACAGCGCTCTGGGGCCAACGTCCTGACTTTC. Translating it yields CASSPRQRSGANVLTF.

This clone was detected only once. The chain employs TRBV5-1 and TRBJ1-4; D may be TRBD1 (5 bases). The V and J ends lost 0 bases and 0 bases respectively, with 15 bases between them. Germline values: CDR1 SGHRS, CDR2 YFSETQ. The CDR3 extends over 18 amino acids. Written as DNA, the CDR3 is TGCGCCAGCAGCTTGGGACAGACCGCCATGCCAACTAATGAAAAACTGTTTTTT. Translation: CASSLGQTAMPTNEKLFF.

This rearrangement joins TRBV5-4 to TRBJ2-5, with 8 bases identical to TRBD1. Germline V gives CDR1 SGHNT, CDR2 YYREEE (reference sequence). This CDR3 comprises 14 residues. Trimming took 4 bases from V and 0 from J; bases not matched to a gene: 2. DNA of the CDR3: TGTGCCAGCAGCCGGGACAGGAACCAAGAGACCCAGTACTTC. It is translated as CASSRDRNQETQYF.

This clone was observed a single time. The chain employs TRBV28 and TRBJ2-7; a weak D match, TRBD1 (7 bases). The V gene's germline CDR1 is MDHEN and CDR2 SYDVKM. The CDR3 extends over 14 amino acids. V was cut by 6 bases and J by 3 bases, with 15 bases left in between. The CDR3 sequence: CASRGGGPVYEQYF. The CDR3 bases are TGTGCCAGCAGAGGAGGGGGCCCTGTCTACGAGCAGTACTTC. Full variable domain (missing parts from reference TRBV28 and TRBJ2-7): DVKVTQSSRYLVKRTGEKVFLECVQDMDHENMFWYRQDPGLGLRLIYFSYDVKMKEKGDIPEGYSVSREKKERFSLILESASTNQTSMYLCASRGGGPVYEQYFGPGTRLTVT.

This chain uses TRBV7-2 with TRBJ2-1, with D perhaps given as TRBD1 or TRBD2 (5 bases each). The CDR3 spans 13 residues. Germline V gene data show CDR1 as SGHTA and CDR2 as FQGNSA. V was clipped by 5 bases and J by 6 bases, with 11 bases between them. In nucleotides, the CDR3 is TGTGCCAGCAGCCGGGGCCCGCTCAATGAGCAGTTCTTC. Translated: CASSRGPLNEQFF.

The chain couples TRBV19 to TRBJ1-2, with D unresolved. V was shortened by 5 bases and J by 4 bases, with 14 bases between the two germline ends. The CDR3 has 14 residues. Germline CDR1 reads LNHDA; CDR2 reads SQIVND (reference sequence). The CDR3 sequence: CASSGQGMGYGYTF. DNA for the CDR3: TGTGCCAGTAGTGGCCAAGGGATGGGCTATGGCTACACCTTC. Looking up the rest from reference TRBV19 and TRBJ1-2 gives the full variable domain: DGGITQSPKYLFRKEGQNVTLSCEQNLNHDAMYWYRQDPGQGLRLIYYSQIVNDFQKGDIAEGYSVSREKKESFPLTVTSAQKNPTAFYLCASSGQGMGYGYTFGSGTRLTVV.

J is TRBJ2-7 and V is TRBV12-5; the match to TRBD2 covers 9 bases. The V segment lost 6 bases and the J segment 5 bases; nucleotides outside the gene matches: 11. The CDR3 runs 15 residues. CDR1 LGHNT and CDR2 FRNRAP come from the germline V gene. The CDR3 loop is CASGLGAGGLNEQYF. In nucleotides, the CDR3 is TGTGCTAGTGGCCTGGGGGCGGGGGGGCTGAACGAGCAGTACTTC.

The V gene is TRBV10-3, the J gene TRBJ2-3; D is unclear. V was cut by 3 bases and J by 5 bases, with 6 bases left in between. The CDR3 extends over 12 amino acids. Germline CDR1 is ENHRY and CDR2 is SYGVKD. The CDR3 sequence is CAISDSEDTQYF. Written as DNA, the CDR3 is TGTGCCATCAGTGATTCAGAAGATACGCAGTATTTT.

The V call is TRBV30, the J call TRBJ2-3; D unresolved. V lost 7 bases and J 5 bases, leaving 10 bases between the germline ends. The length of the CDR3 is 11 residues. Germline values: CDR1 GTSNPN, CDR2 SVGIG (reference sequence). The chain's CDR3 is CASTTLDTQYF. The CDR3 bases are TGTGCCTCTACAACTTTAGATACGCAGTATTTT.

This clone was recorded a few times. The CDR3 DNA sequence: TGTGCCAGCAGCTTGAAGTTGGTCGGGACTAGCGGGGAGCTGTTTTTT. Protein sequence: CASSLKLVGTSGELFF. This chain connects TRBV7-2 to TRBJ2-2; 8 nucleotides agree with TRBD2. With V trimmed by 3 bases and J by 7 bases, 10 bases remained unmatched. The V gene's germline CDR1 is SGHTA and CDR2 FQGNSA. CDR3 size: 16 residues.

This rearrangement joins TRBV6-2 or TRBV6-3 to TRBJ1-5; 10 positions agree with TRBD1. The CDR3 length is 18 residues. The V gene end was trimmed by 2 bases and the J gene end by 1 base; junction bases not matched to a gene: 8. Germline V gives CDR1 MNHEY, CDR2 SVGEGT. The CDR3 is CASSYSGQGGRSNQPQHF. For the CDR3, the DNA is TGTGCCAGCAGTTACAGCGGACAGGGGGGTAGGAGCAATCAGCCCCAGCATTTT.